By sample share, the clone carrying this T cell receptor delta chain is medium-sized. The sample contains more than one DNA sequence encoding this CDR3. V shed 4 bases, J shed 4 bases, and the junction held 14 bases outside the gene matches. Germline V gene data show CDR1 as TSESDYY and CDR2 as QEAYKQQN. The CDR3 extends over 18 amino acids. Bulk repertoires came from Vgamma9/Vdelta2+ or Vdelta2-negative gammadelta T cells flow-sorted from PBMC. With CATT, TCRdb re-called clones from the multiplex PCR reads. Among roughly 48,000 delta-chain clones, over 1.5% were seen once, and the ten largest hold roughly 8.6%. This sample is part of a study of γδ T cells in repeated Plasmodium falciparum infection.

This TCR was sampled from a pool of human donors (malaria-infected and uninfected, not separated). This sequence joins TRAV38-2/DV8 and TRDJ2; TRDD2 matches 9 bases. The sequencing sample was made of gamma-delta T cells from blood. Here the CDR3 reads CAYRGLPTVWGQTAQLFF. The CDR3 nucleotides are TGTGCTTATAGGGGCCTTCCTACCGTCTGGGGACAGACAGCACAACTCTTCTTT.